This TCR beta chain was recorded in a study of T cell responses to AZD1222 COVID-19 vaccine (dated by TCRdb to the early 2020s). About the full investigation: AZD1222 recipients whose second dose came at about 4 weeks and those whose second dose came at about 12 weeks were combined into one group, since spike-specific TCR depth and breadth did not differ between the two schedules. Trial participants were enrolled by age into 18-55, 56-69 and 70-plus year subgroups, with around 150, 28 and 57 TCR-sequenced participants respectively. TCR sequencing was performed for 230 to 250 trial participants, of whom about 200 were given two doses of AZD1222 and around 25 were given two doses of MenACWY control vaccine. General findings and caveats noted by the study authors: Vaccine-associated CD4 TCRs spanned the whole spike protein, with dominant responses in regions 160-218 and 743-854. The 56-69-year group was small, and its depth increase did not reach significance, likely because of low power. Because no day 14 peak-response samples were available, repertoires were characterized only after the peak T cell response. Most participants were white British and females outnumbered males, and the authors suggested that clonal diversity may have been underestimated. A significant rise in spike-specific TCR breadth and depth was observed after two AZD1222 doses relative to day 0 and relative to MenACWY recipients. Reportedly, almost half of the unique spike-specific TCRs recognized epitopes lying outside the regions that are mutated in the B.1.351 and B.1.1.7 variants. Conclusions about previously exposed vaccinees are limited because only 5 or 6 AZD1222 recipients were SARS-CoV-2 seropositive at baseline.

The CDR3 regions of human TCRbeta chains were subjected to immunosequencing. The original methods were these. TCRs in the repertoires were compared against a reference library of SARS-CoV-2-specific TCRs that had been generated with the MIRA antigen-specificity platform. Breadth was defined as the fraction of unique TCRs that were SARS-CoV-2-associated. Depth was defined as the fraction of total T cells that were SARS-CoV-2-associated. Using the MIRA data, each spike-specific TCR was assigned both to the spike region to which the TCR was reactive and to a CD4 or CD8 class. Log10-transformed breadth and depth values were compared by one-way ANOVA with Sidak's multiple comparisons tests. The table was pulled from immuneACCESS by TCRdb, which kept in-frame rearrangements only. Such tables lose some clones; where checked, under half of the loss comes from unresolved V genes, and the rest has no known cause. V and J calls and clone size are those listed in that table; D and trimming were worked out from the DNA. This sample comprises about 120,000 clones, almost 95% of them detected only once. The top ten constitute around 1.5% of the sample.

For this clone: The target of this receptor is not known. It has no much larger one-base neighbor in the sample; base qualities were not kept.

This specimen's time point label, interpreted: baseline before first vaccination. Samples from vaccinated people were obtained from the UK trials COV001 and COV002, which included a single-blind randomized controlled phase 2/3 trial of AZD1222 (ChAdOx1 nCoV-19) in healthy adults. Trial participant PBMC samples were collected at day 0 and day 28 after the second dose for TCRbeta chain sequencing. V loses 6 bases, J loses 8 bases, and the germline ends lie 19 bases apart. From the germline V gene, CDR1 is MNHEY and CDR2 is SVGAGI. The CDR3 spans 15 residues, from the cysteine through the phenylalanine. Here the CDR3 DNA is all that survives: 45 bases in frame from base 1.

The rearrangement joined TRBV6-5 to TRBJ1-4, with TRBD1 perhaps the D gene, on 5 matching bases. The clonotype was recovered from an adult in good health. The sequences come from peripheral blood, collected on day 0 of AZD1222 vaccination. The nucleotides read TGTGCCAGCAGCCCCCTTGGGGGAGGATGGGAAAAACTGTTTTTT. It encodes CASSPLGGGWEKLFF.